The following is a T cell receptor beta chain sequence with its context. The antigen is unknown. This entry comes from a study of identical twins. Overall study results and limits: Out-of-frame sharing of TCR alpha in monozygotic twins was underestimated by models. Out-of-frame beta sequences exhibited a weaker degree of excess twin sharing.

Healthy Caucasian individuals made up all the donors. From the 5' RACE reads, TCRdb called clonotypes with MiXCR, one entry per CDR3 protein. The sample yields fewer than 550,000 distinct CDR3 sequences, around 15% seen once. The CDR3 is 18 amino acids. With 4 bases clipped from V and 4 bases from J, the junction kept 8 bases outside the gene matches. CDR1 and CDR2 (germline): MDHEN, SYDVKM. These data were likewise used in another study, on yellow fever vaccine responses in identical twins. As reported in that work: Vaccine T cell responses of twins reportedly seemed partly convergent and partly personalized.

This TCR was sampled from a woman between 18 and 30 years old in good health. The chain uses TRBV28 and TRBJ2-1; 15 positions agree with TRBD2. The sequenced sample consisted of CD4+ T cells sorted from blood. The CDR3 DNA reads TGTGCCAGCAGTTCCCGGACTAGCGGGAGGGCCACATACAATGAGCAGTTCTTC. It encodes CASSSRTSGRATYNEQFF.